Sequencing of this T cell receptor (beta chain) was carried out in a study of cytomegalovirus exposure and HLA in healthy donors. Overall study results and limits: Among TCR sequences, most were rare, though some public TCRs appeared in many donors.

Comments on this clone: What it recognizes is unknown.

Germline assignment: CDR1 SSHAT and CDR2 FNYEAQ (reference sequence). V lost 1 base and J lost 5; bases outside the gene matches: 4. The CDR3 runs 14 residues. The method was immunoSEQ multiplex PCR; TCRdb's version includes in-frame clones alone and lacks a portion of them. The sample lists around 75,000 clones; approximately 80% were seen once. The clonotype comes from a man aged 25-45 years in good health and CMV-seronegative. Sequencing was done on a sample of PBMCs. The chain is built from TRBV7-7 and TRBJ2-5; 7 positions match TRBD1. CDR3 region: CASSLVGGGETQYF. CDR3 in DNA: TGTGCCAGCAGCTTAGTAGGGGGCGGTGAGACCCAGTACTTC.